This T cell receptor (beta chain) was captured in a study of cytomegalovirus exposure and HLA in healthy donors. Regarding the study as a whole: Later work associated approximately 17,000 TCR beta sequences with HLA alleles at 0.05 false discovery rate. Per a later analysis, HLA-associated TCR beta chains showed more clonal expansion than other, equally common TCR beta chains. Diagnosis of cytomegalovirus status made by the classifier reportedly showed high specificity and sensitivity. Under in vitro conditions, three CMV-associated chains were confirmed as specific for CMV antigens.

Germline CDR1 reads SGHTA; CDR2 reads FQGNSA. This CDR3 spans 15 amino acids. J gave up 6 bases and V 3 bases, and 6 bases lay outside the gene matches. This clone appeared a single time. The antigen remains undetermined. In the same sample, other DNA sequences code for this CDR3. It was with 60 Vbeta and 13 Jbeta primers that the PCR ran. Using immunoSEQ multiplex PCR, the repertoire was profiled, and TCRdb retains in-frame clones only, with some absent. The table includes about 130,000 clones, approximately 80% detected once. Material: PBMCs. This clonotype was sampled from a man aged 35-49 years in good health and CMV-seronegative. This sequence joins TRBV7-2 and TRBJ2-3, with 10 bases identical to TRBD2. In DNA, the CDR3 is TGTGCCAGCAGCTTTAGCGGGGGGCGTTCCGATACGCAGTATTTT. This sequence encodes CASSFSGGRSDTQYF.